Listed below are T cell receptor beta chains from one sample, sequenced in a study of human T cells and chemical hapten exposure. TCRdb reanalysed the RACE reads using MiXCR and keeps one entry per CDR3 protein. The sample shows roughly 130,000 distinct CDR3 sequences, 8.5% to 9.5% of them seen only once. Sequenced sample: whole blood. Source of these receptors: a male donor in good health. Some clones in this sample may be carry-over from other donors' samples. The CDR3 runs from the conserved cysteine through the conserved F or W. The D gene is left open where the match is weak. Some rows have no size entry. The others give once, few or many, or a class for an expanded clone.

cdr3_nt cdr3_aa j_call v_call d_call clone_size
TGCGCCAGCACCGGCCTAGGGGGAATTGGCACTGATACGCAGTATTTT CASTGLGGIGTDTQYF TRBJ2-3 TRBV5-1 - few
TGTGCCAGCAGCTCGACAGGTACCGGTGAAGCTTTCTTT CASSSTGTGEAFF TRBJ1-1 TRBV6-1 - -
TGTGCCAGCAGCCTACAGGGGGCTGATGAAAAACTGTTTTTT CASSLQGADEKLFF TRBJ1-4 TRBV27 TRBD1 many
TGCGCCAGCAGCGTAGGGACGGGAAGCTCCTACGAGCAGTACTTC CASSVGTGSSYEQYF TRBJ2-7 TRBV5-1 - many
TGTGCCAGTACAGGCTCTGGGGCCAACGTCCTGACTTTC CASTGSGANVLTF TRBJ2-6 TRBV19 - many
TGTGCCTGGAGTGTAACGGGGCTTGATGGCTACACCTTC CAWSVTGLDGYTF TRBJ1-2 TRBV30 - -
TGTGCCAGCAGCGTAACTAGCGGGAGCATTGAAACCTACGAGCAGTACTTC CASSVTSGSIETYEQYF TRBJ2-7 TRBV11-2 TRBD2 many
TGTGCCATCAGTGCCGGGACAGGCTCCTACGAGCAGTACTTC CAISAGTGSYEQYF TRBJ2-7 TRBV10-3 TRBD1 many
TGTGCCAGTAGTAGTATGGGACAGGGAATCTATGGCTACACCTTC CASSSMGQGIYGYTF TRBJ1-2 TRBV19 TRBD1 -
TGTGCCAGCAGTTATGGGGACAGGGGCTCCTCACCCCTCCACTTT CASSYGDRGSSPLHF TRBJ1-6 TRBV27 TRBD1 -
TGTGCCAGCTCACCAGGAGGCTTTGATCCAGATACGCAGTATTTT CASSPGGFDPDTQYF TRBJ2-3 TRBV18 - -
TGTGCCAGCAGTTACTTAGCGGGAGATACCGGGGAGCTGTTTTTT CASSYLAGDTGELFF TRBJ2-2 TRBV6-5 TRBD2 few
TGCAGTGCTAGGGGACAGGGGGCCGTGGGACAGCCCCAGCATTTT CSARGQGAVGQPQHF TRBJ1-5 TRBV20-1 TRBD1 -
TGCAGTGCTCGTTTTCAGGACAGGGATCGAGAGACCCAGTACTTC CSARFQDRDRETQYF TRBJ2-5 TRBV20-1 TRBD1 -
TGCGCCAGCAGACACGGGACAGGTTCCTACGAGCAGTACTTC CASRHGTGSYEQYF TRBJ2-7 TRBV5-1 TRBD1 -
TGTGCCAGTAGTATTAAGGGAGACGAGCAGTACTTC CASSIKGDEQYF TRBJ2-7 TRBV19 - -
TGTGCCAGCAGCTTATTAGCGGGGACAGATACGCAGTATTTT CASSLLAGTDTQYF TRBJ2-3 TRBV13 TRBD2 many
TGTGCCAGCAGCTTAGCAGGGGGGGGTACGACTAATGAAAAACTGTTTTTT CASSLAGGGTTNEKLFF TRBJ1-4 TRBV7-2 - many
TGTGCCAGCAGTTATGAAAGAGGGCTAGCGGGTTCCTACGAGCAGTACTTC CASSYERGLAGSYEQYF TRBJ2-7 TRBV6-2/TRBV6-3 TRBD2 few
TGTGCCAGCAAAGAGTCGGCAGATCCCTACGAGCAGTACTTC CASKESADPYEQYF TRBJ2-7 TRBV12-3/TRBV12-4 - many
TGCGCCAGCAGTGAGTCAATGACTAGGCAGTTCTTC CASSESMTRQFF TRBJ2-1 TRBV10-1 - few
TGTGCCAGCAGCTTAGGGGGACTAGCGACCTACAATGAGCAGTTCTTC CASSLGGLATYNEQFF TRBJ2-1 TRBV11-1 TRBD2 -
TGTGCCAGTAGCGAGACAGGGGGGAATCAGCCCCAGCATTTT CASSETGGNQPQHF TRBJ1-5 TRBV25-1 TRBD1 -
TGTGCCACCTGTCCGAAAGGCTCACGACAGCCCCAGCATTTT CATCPKGSRQPQHF TRBJ1-5 TRBV6-2/TRBV6-3 - many
TGTGCCAGCAGCCCCTCCCGCGGGAGAGATACGCAGTATTTT CASSPSRGRDTQYF TRBJ2-3 TRBV7-9 TRBD2 few
TGTGCCAGCAGCTTAGTCGGGATGCAGGAGACCCAGTACTTC CASSLVGMQETQYF TRBJ2-5 TRBV7-9 - few
TGCGCCAGCAGTCGTTCCCGGGACACTTTATATGGCTACACCTTC CASSRSRDTLYGYTF TRBJ1-2 TRBV10-1 - many
TGTGCCAGCAGGATATATCCCCAGACAGGGGGCCATGAGCAGTTCTTC CASRIYPQTGGHEQFF TRBJ2-1 TRBV27 TRBD1 -
TGCAGCGCCCCAGGGCAGGGAGGAGCTTTCTTT CSAPGQGGAFF TRBJ1-1 TRBV29-1 - many
TGCGCCAGCAGCTCGGGACTAGCGGGAGTGTTTGAGCAGTTCTTC CASSSGLAGVFEQFF TRBJ2-1 TRBV5-1 TRBD2 -
TGTGCCACCAGTGAACCCAGCGGGGGCACAGATACGCAGTATTTT CATSEPSGGTDTQYF TRBJ2-3 TRBV24-1 TRBD2 few
TGCAGCGTGGCAAGGGTTACCGGGGAGCTGTTTTTT CSVARVTGELFF TRBJ2-2 TRBV29-1 - -
TGTGCCAGCAGGAAAAACGACAACTCTGGGGCCAACGTCCTGACTTTC CASRKNDNSGANVLTF TRBJ2-6 TRBV6-5 - many
TGCAGTGCTAGAGACCTAGGACAGGGGGCGAACACCGGGGAGCTGTTTTTT CSARDLGQGANTGELFF TRBJ2-2 TRBV20-1 TRBD1 few
TGTGCCAGCAGTGAAGATGCAGGAGGGACCGGGGAGCTGTTTTTT CASSEDAGGTGELFF TRBJ2-2 TRBV6-1 - many
TGCGCCAGCAGCTTGGTCGTTTCGGGAGGGACGAACGAGCAGTACTTC CASSLVVSGGTNEQYF TRBJ2-7 TRBV5-1 TRBD2 few
TGTGCCAGCAGCTTCGCCGGGACAGGGAGGACAGATACGCAGTATTTT CASSFAGTGRTDTQYF TRBJ2-3 TRBV11-2 TRBD1 -
TGTGCCAGCAGCCAAGAGATAGGTAGCTATGGCTACACCTTC CASSQEIGSYGYTF TRBJ1-2 TRBV14 - few
TGTGCCAGCAGCCCCCGGACAGGGGTAGATACGCAGTATTTT CASSPRTGVDTQYF TRBJ2-3 TRBV7-3 TRBD1 -